This T cell receptor (beta chain) was obtained from a study of beta chain features in type 1 diabetes (dated by TCRdb to 2017 to 2018). Regarding the study in general: No differences in mean age, gender distribution, total cell number or subset yield were found between patients and healthy donors. Whereas all 30 or so donors provided naive and central memory subsets, regulatory and stem cell-like memory subsets were isolated from just 8 patients and about 8 healthy donors. A total of 85 million to 140 million sorted cells were examined across all samples, and a strong correlation was observed between cell number per subset and RNA yield. The study compared the TCRB repertoires of sorted circulating CD4+ T cell subsets in recently diagnosed type 1 diabetes patients with those in matched healthy donors.

Each donor gave one peripheral blood draw, averaging about 120 mL, which was collected into heparinised tubes. A BD FACSAria II and a panel including CD45RO, CCR7, CD25, CD127, CD95 and CD27 were used to sort naive, central memory, regulatory and stem cell-like memory CD4+ T cells. All sorted populations exceeded 95% purity. PBMCs were isolated right away by Lymphoprep density gradient centrifugation and were stained directly, without culture. To minimize batch effects, samples were stained and sorted in pairs, one healthy donor with one patient per experiment. This clone was seen more than once but under ten times. This clone's antigen is unknown. Base qualities are not provided; no much larger clone lies one nucleotide away. The High Capacity cDNA Reverse Transcription Kit was used to reverse transcribe all of the isolated RNA, meaning that expressed TCRB transcripts were what got sequenced. Deep immunoSEQ sequencing was applied to naive, central memory and regulatory T cell samples, giving an average of approximately 4 million total reads per sample. After sorted cells were lysed in RLT buffer, RNA was extracted with DNase-treated RNeasy Micro or Mini kits, with the choice depending on cell number. To prevent cross-contamination, every cell subset was processed on its own, while patient and healthy donor samples were processed together. TCRB sequences were amplified from cDNA with the immunoSEQ multiplex PCR, producing 87-bp fragments spanning the CDR3 region. The amplicons were sequenced using the Illumina HiSeq platform. Processing in the source paper ran as follows. Synthetic template baselines were used to correct PCR bias computationally, reads within Hamming distance 2 were collapsed together, and singletons that could not be merged were discarded. Reads were aligned to IMGT to assign V, D and J genes, CDR3 length, and insertions or deletions at six rearrangement sites. Clonotype counts were normalized to sorted cell number within each subset before computing true diversity and Gini coefficients with the tcR R package. The overlap coefficient, calculated on TCRB nucleotide sequences, was used to quantify repertoire sharing. Out-of-frame TCRB sequences from naive cells were analyzed to stand in for the pre-selection repertoire. In TCRdb, the immuneACCESS table is reduced to in-frame sequences with V and J assigned. These tables do not hold every clone; where another copy was compared, an unresolved V gene accounts for under half, and the others remain unexplained. V and J calls and clone size are those listed in that table; D and trimming were worked out from the DNA. This sample is represented by 330,000 or so clones; about 19% of them were singletons. The ten largest clones represent about 0.044% of the sample.

What the authors observed across the whole study: Naive, central memory and regulatory TCRB repertoires appeared more similar among patients than among healthy donors. Type 1 diabetes patients showed a moderate but significant shortening of TCRB CDR3 length in all four CD4+ subsets. PCR may preferentially amplify shorter templates, but because patient and control samples were amplified and corrected together, any resulting skew would affect both groups equally. At VDJ recombination sites, patients with type 1 diabetes made fewer insertions and deleted more nucleotides, a pattern implying thymic rearrangement abnormalities. Because cDNA was sequenced instead of genomic DNA, highly expressing activated cells could be over-represented, though the groups showed no difference in activation or CD3 levels. HLA sub-analyses involved small numbers of individuals, so any influence of HLA type on TCRB rearrangement remained unresolved.

The CDR1 and CDR2 encoded by the germline V gene (reference sequence) are MNHNY and SVGAGI. The cysteine opens and the phenylalanine closes a CDR3 of 15 amino acids. The only DNA kept is the CDR3, 45 bases in frame from the first base. Trimming removed 3 bases from V and 4 bases from J, leaving 15 bases between the germline ends. Rearrangement joined TRBV6-6 to TRBJ1-1; possibly the D gene is TRBD1, per 5 matching bases. The material sequenced was naive CD4+ T cells from blood. What this sample's cell subset or site label stands for: true naive CD4+ T cells. The clonotype was recovered from a woman aged 18-29 years in good health. Here is the DNA: TGTGCCAGCAGTTATCGGGACTTTGCAAGCACTGAAGCTTTCTTT. This gives the protein CASSYRDFASTEAFF.